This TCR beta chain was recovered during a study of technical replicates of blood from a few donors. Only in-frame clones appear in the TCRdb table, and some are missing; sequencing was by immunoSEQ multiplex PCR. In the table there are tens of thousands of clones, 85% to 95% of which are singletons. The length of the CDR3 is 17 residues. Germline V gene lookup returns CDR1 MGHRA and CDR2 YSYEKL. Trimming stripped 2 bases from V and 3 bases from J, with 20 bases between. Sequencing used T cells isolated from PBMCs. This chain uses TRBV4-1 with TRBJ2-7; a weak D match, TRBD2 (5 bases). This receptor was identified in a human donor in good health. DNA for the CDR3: TGCGCCAGCAGCCAACCCTCGAGAGGGCTTACCAACTACGAGCAGTACTTC. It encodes CASSQPSRGLTNYEQYF.